This paragraph covers one T cell receptor beta chain sequence. Its cognate antigen is unknown. Source study methods: Junction-only immunoSEQ data arrived without quality scores, meaning filtering differed. Clones were sequenced by immunoSEQ multiplex PCR, and TCRdb holds only the in-frame ones, with some missing. The V and J calls and clone size were taken over from that table, and D and trimming were inferred from the DNA. The table records 2 million or so clones, roughly 94% of them present only once. Losses at the gene ends were 5 bases for V and 8 bases for J; bases not matched to a gene: 9. CDR1 and CDR2 from the germline V gene are SGHAT and FQNNGV. The CDR3 is made up of 14 amino acids. Naive-designated CD8 cells lacked CD45RO, were positively enriched for CCR7, and omitted terminally differentiated effector memory CD45RA+ cells. These data are taken from a study of shared clonotypes between healthy human individuals. Regarding the study as a whole: The study found lower generation probabilities in non-shared clonotypes than in those shared by all four donors.

The receptor comes from a man younger than 30 in good health. The source material was naive CD8+ T cells sorted from blood. J is TRBJ1-2 and V is TRBV11-2; 9 positions agree with TRBD1. This CDR3 is CASSPTGGAKGYTF. CDR3 DNA sequence: TGTGCCAGCAGCCCCACAGGGGGCGCGAAAGGCTACACCTTC.